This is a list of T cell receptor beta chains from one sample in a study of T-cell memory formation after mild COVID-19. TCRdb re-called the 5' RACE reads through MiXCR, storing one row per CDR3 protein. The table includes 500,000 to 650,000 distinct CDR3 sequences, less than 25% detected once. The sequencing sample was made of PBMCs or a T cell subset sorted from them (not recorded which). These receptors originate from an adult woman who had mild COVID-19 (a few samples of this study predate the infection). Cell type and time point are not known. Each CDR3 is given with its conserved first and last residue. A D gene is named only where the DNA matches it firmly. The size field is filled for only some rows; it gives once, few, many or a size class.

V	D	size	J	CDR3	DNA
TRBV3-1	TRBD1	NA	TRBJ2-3	CASSPRTGVTDTQYF	TGTGCCAGCAGCCCGCGGACAGGGGTCACAGATACGCAGTATTTT
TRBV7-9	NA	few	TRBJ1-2	CASSLTQGYGYTF	TGTGCCAGCAGCTTAACACAAGGTTATGGCTACACCTTC
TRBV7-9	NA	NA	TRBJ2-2	CASSLKRVSAGELFF	TGTGCCAGCAGCTTGAAAAGGGTATCCGCCGGGGAGCTGTTTTTT
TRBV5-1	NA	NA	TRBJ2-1	CASGVFPSYNEQFF	TGCGCCAGCGGGGTCTTCCCCTCTTACAATGAGCAGTTCTTC
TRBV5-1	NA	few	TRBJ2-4	CASSFTGQDKNIQYF	TGCGCCAGCAGCTTTACAGGGCAAGACAAAAACATTCAGTACTTC
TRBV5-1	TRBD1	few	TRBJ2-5	CASSLAAARGQETQYF	TGCGCCAGCAGCTTGGCCGCGGCCAGGGGGCAAGAGACCCAGTACTTC
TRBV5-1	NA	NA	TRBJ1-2	CASSLGSWEGNYGYTF	TGCGCCAGCAGCTTGGGATCCTGGGAAGGAAACTATGGCTACACCTTC
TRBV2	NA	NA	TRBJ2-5	CASRGRMQETQYF	TGTGCCAGCAGGGGACGGATGCAAGAGACCCAGTACTTC
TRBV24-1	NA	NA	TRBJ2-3	CATSGVMRGGTDTQYF	TGTGCCACCAGTGGGGTTATGAGGGGGGGAACAGATACGCAGTATTTT
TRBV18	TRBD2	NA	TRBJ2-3	CASSPPGLAKDTQYF	TGTGCCAGCTCACCACCGGGACTAGCCAAAGATACGCAGTATTTT
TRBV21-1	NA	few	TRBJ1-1	CASSTYQDSRGGAFF	TGTGCCAGCAGCACCTACCAGGACAGCCGCGGTGGAGCTTTCTTT
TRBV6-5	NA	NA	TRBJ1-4	CASRRIRDTAEKLFF	TGTGCCAGCAGGAGAATTCGGGACACCGCTGAAAAACTGTTTTTT
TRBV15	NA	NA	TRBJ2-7	CATSRRRFDRNWSYEQYF	TGTGCCACCAGCAGAAGGAGATTCGACAGGAATTGGTCCTACGAGCAGTACTTC
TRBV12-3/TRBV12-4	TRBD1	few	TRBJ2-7	CASSLSTGYYEQYF	TGTGCCAGCAGTCTATCGACAGGGTATTACGAGCAGTACTTC
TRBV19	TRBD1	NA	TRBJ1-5	CASSEAHSRQGRNQPQHF	TGTGCCAGTAGTGAGGCCCATTCCAGACAGGGCCGAAATCAGCCCCAGCATTTT
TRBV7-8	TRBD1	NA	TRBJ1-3	CASSLATGGSGNTIYF	TGTGCCAGCAGCTTAGCGACAGGGGGCTCTGGAAACACCATATATTTT
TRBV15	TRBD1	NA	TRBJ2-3	CATSARPTDRITDTQYF	TGTGCCACCAGCGCCCGACCGACGGACAGGATTACAGATACGCAGTATTTT
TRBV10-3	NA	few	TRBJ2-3	CAIGPREADTQYF	TGTGCCATCGGCCCCCGGGAAGCAGATACGCAGTATTTT
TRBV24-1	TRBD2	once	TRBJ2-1	CATSDTGTSGSLHNEQFF	TGTGCCACCAGTGACACCGGGACTAGCGGGAGTTTACACAATGAGCAGTTCTTC
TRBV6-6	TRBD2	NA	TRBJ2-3	CASSSPDSGASDTQYF	TGTGCCAGCAGTTCTCCGGATAGCGGGGCTTCAGATACGCAGTATTTT
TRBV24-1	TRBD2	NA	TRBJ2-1	CATSEPTSGPYNEQFF	TGTGCCACCAGTGAGCCGACTAGCGGGCCCTACAATGAGCAGTTCTTC
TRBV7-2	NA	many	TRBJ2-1	CASSLDGTLGVSYNEQFF	TGTGCCAGCAGCTTAGACGGGACGCTAGGGGTCTCCTACAATGAGCAGTTCTTC
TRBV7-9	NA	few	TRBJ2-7	CASSSRQTLEQYF	TGTGCCAGCAGCTCCCGACAGACCCTCGAGCAGTACTTC
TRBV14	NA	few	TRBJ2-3	CASSFGRAGTDTQYF	TGTGCCAGCAGCTTCGGACGAGCGGGCACAGATACGCAGTATTTT
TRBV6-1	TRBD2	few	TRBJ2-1	CASLRGESYNEQFF	TGTGCCAGCCTCCGGGGGGAGTCCTACAATGAGCAGTTCTTC
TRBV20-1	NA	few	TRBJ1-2	CSAIGRLHYGYTF	TGCAGTGCTATAGGCAGGCTTCACTATGGCTACACCTTC
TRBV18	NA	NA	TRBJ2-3	CASSPQGQSTDTQYF	TGTGCCAGCTCACCTCAAGGGCAGAGCACAGATACGCAGTATTTT
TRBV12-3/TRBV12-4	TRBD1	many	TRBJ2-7	CASSSTGTGVYEQYF	TGTGCCAGCAGTTCTACCGGGACAGGGGTCTACGAGCAGTACTTC
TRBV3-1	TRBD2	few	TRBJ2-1	CASSPKGATSGDNEQFF	TGTGCCAGCAGCCCCAAAGGGGCGACTAGCGGGGACAATGAGCAGTTCTTC
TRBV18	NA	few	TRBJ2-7	CASSLTDGTWIEQYF	TGTGCCAGCTCACTAACGGACGGCACGTGGATCGAGCAGTACTTC
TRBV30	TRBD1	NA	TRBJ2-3	CAWDRNSGTGGADTQYF	TGTGCCTGGGACAGGAACTCCGGGACAGGGGGCGCAGATACGCAGTATTTT